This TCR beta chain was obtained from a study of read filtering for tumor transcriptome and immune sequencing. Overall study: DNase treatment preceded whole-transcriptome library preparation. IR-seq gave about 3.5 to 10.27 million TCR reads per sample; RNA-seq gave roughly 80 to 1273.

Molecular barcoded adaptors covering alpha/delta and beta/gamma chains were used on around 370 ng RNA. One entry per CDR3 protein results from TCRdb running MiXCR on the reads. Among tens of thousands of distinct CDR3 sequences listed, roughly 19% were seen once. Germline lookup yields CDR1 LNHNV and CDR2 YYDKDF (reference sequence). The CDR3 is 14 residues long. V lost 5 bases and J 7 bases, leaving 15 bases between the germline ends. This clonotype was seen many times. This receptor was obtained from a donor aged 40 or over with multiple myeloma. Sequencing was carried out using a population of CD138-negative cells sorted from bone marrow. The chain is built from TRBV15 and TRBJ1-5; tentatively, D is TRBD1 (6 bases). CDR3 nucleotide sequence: TGTGCCACCAGCTCAGCGGGGGCTGGACAGCCCCAGCATTTT. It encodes CATSSAGAGQPQHF.